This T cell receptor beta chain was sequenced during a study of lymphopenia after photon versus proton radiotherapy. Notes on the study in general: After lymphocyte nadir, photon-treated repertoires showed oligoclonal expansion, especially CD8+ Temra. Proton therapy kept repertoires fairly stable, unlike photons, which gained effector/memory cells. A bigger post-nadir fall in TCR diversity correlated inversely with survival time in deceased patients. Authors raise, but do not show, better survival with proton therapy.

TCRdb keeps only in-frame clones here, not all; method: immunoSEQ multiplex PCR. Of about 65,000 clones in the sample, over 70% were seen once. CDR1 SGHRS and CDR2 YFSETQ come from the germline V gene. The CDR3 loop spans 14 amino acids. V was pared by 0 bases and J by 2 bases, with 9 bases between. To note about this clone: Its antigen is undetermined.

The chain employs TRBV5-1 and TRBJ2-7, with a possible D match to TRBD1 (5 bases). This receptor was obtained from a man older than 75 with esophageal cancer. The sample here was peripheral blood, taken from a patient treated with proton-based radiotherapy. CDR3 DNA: TGCGCCAGCAGCTTGGGGGCAGGGACCTACGAGCAGTACTTC. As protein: CASSLGAGTYEQYF.